The TCR beta chain under discussion was sequenced for a study of blood T cells in healthy people across ages. Findings and limits, study-wide: Older age coincided with a roughly linear decline in TCR beta diversity per million T cells. A strong correlation was seen between TCR beta diversity and naive T cell percentage.

This clonotype was seen repeatedly, ten times or more. Its antigen is unidentified. Primers used in a second PCR of about 7 to 12 cycles were a sample-barcoded 5' primer and a J-beta primer mix. MiXCR, run by TCRdb on the 5' RACE reads, gives a single entry per CDR3 protein. The sample shows roughly 640,000 distinct CDR3 sequences, approximately 30% of them seen only once. The authors drew about 10 milliliters of peripheral blood from each donor. This CDR3 is 12 amino acids long. The germline gives CDR1 DFQATT, CDR2 SNEGSKA (reference sequence). Trimming removed 5 bases at V and 4 bases at J, with 12 bases between.

The TCR comes from a woman older than 75 in good health. Sequences were obtained from blood. The rearrangement joins TRBV20-1 to TRBJ2-7; D call uncertain. CDR3 nucleotide sequence: TGCAGTGCTCAAAGAGGCCAATACGAGCAGTACTTC. Its translation is CSAQRGQYEQYF.